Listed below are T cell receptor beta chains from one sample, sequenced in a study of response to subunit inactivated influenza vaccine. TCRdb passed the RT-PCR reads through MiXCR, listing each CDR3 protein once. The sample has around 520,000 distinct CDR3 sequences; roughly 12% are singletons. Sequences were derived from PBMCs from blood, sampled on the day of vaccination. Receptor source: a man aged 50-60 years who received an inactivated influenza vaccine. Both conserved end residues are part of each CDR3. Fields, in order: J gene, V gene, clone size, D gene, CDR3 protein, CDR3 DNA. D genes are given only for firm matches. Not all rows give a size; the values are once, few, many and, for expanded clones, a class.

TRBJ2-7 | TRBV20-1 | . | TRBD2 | CSASTLQRLAGEQYF | TGCAGTGCTAGCACCCTACAGAGACTAGCCGGCGAGCAGTACTTC
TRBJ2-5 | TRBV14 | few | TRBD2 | CASSQGFASGGLETQYF | TGTGCCAGCAGCCAAGGATTTGCTAGCGGGGGGTTGGAGACCCAGTACTTC
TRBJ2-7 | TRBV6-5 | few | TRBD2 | CASSYFAGASEQYF | TGTGCCAGCAGTTACTTTGCGGGAGCTTCCGAGCAGTACTTC
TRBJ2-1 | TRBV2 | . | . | CASSEGTRPSYNEQFF | TGTGCCAGCAGTGAAGGGACTCGACCCTCCTACAATGAGCAGTTCTTC
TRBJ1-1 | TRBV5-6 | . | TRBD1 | CASIRQGLAEAFF | TGTGCCAGCATCAGACAGGGCCTGGCTGAAGCTTTCTTT
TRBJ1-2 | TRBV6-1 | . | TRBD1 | CASSRGQGVMHYGYTF | TGTGCCAGCAGTAGGGGACAGGGAGTAATGCACTATGGCTACACCTTC
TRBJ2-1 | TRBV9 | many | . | CASSGELSYNEQFF | TGTGCCAGCAGCGGGGAACTCTCCTACAATGAGCAGTTCTTC
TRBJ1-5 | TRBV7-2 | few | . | CASSLAGGSGQPQHF | TGTGCCAGCAGCTTAGCCGGGGGGTCCGGGCAGCCCCAGCATTTT
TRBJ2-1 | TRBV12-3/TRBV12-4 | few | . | CASSYRTIGYNEQFF | TGTGCCAGCAGCTACCGGACTATTGGGTACAATGAGCAGTTCTTC
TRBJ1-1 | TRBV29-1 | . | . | CSVGSGDGAFF | TGCAGCGTTGGATCGGGGGATGGAGCTTTCTTT
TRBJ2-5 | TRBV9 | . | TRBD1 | CASSASTGGNMETQYF | TGTGCCAGCAGCGCGAGTACAGGGGGCAATATGGAGACCCAGTACTTC
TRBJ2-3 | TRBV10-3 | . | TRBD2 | CAMRAGTSGTDTQYF | TGTGCCATGAGAGCCGGGACTAGCGGCACAGATACGCAGTATTTT
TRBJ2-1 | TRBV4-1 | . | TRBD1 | CASSQALRTGGLYEQFF | TGCGCCAGCAGCCAAGCCCTCCGGACAGGGGGCTTGTATGAGCAGTTCTTC
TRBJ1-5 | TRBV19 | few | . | CASSPGTPRAGQPQHF | TGTGCCAGTAGTCCAGGGACTCCGAGAGCGGGTCAGCCCCAGCATTTT
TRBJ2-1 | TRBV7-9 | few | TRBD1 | CASSLPAGTGGNEQFF | TGTGCCAGCAGCTTACCCGCCGGGACAGGGGGCAATGAGCAGTTCTTC
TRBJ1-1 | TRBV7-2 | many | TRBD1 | CASSSGQVTEAFF | TGTGCCAGCAGCTCGGGACAGGTCACTGAAGCTTTCTTT
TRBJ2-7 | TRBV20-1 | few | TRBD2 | CSARGTSGRAAEQYF | TGCAGTGCTAGGGGGACTAGCGGGAGGGCCGCCGAGCAGTACTTC
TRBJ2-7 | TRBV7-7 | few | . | CASSFPQGTYEQYF | TGTGCTAGCAGCTTTCCTCAGGGAACCTACGAGCAGTACTTC
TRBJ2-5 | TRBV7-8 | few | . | CASSTRGRGGSETQYF | TGTGCCAGCAGCACCAGAGGAAGGGGGGGCTCAGAGACCCAGTACTTC
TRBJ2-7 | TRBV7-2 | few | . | CASSLGGGSRRTYEQYF | TGTGCCAGCAGCCTAGGGGGAGGCTCGCGCCGAACCTACGAGCAGTACTTC
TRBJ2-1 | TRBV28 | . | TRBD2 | CASSSPLGGEGNEQFF | TGTGCCAGCAGTTCACCTCTGGGCGGGGAGGGGAATGAGCAGTTCTTC
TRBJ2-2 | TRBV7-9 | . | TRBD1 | CASSSGQGGTGELFF | TGTGCCAGCAGCTCCGGACAGGGGGGCACCGGGGAGCTGTTTTTT
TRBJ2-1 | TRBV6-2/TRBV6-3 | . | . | CASSYRGGSSYNEQFF | TGTGCCAGCAGTTATAGAGGGGGGAGCTCCTACAATGAGCAGTTCTTC
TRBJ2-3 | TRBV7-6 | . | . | CASSLEPTQALGTDTQYF | TGTGCCAGCAGCTTAGAACCCACACAGGCACTGGGGACAGATACGCAGTATTTT
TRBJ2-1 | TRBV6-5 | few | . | CASSFHGQRHNEQFF | TGTGCCAGCAGTTTCCACGGACAGCGTCACAATGAGCAGTTCTTC
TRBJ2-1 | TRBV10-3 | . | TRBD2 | CAISVLAGVFSYNEQFF | TGTGCCATCAGTGTGCTAGCGGGAGTCTTCTCCTACAATGAGCAGTTCTTC
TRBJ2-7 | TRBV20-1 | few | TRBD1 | CSAAAGTGPYEQYF | TGCAGTGCTGCCGCGGGGACAGGGCCCTACGAGCAGTACTTC
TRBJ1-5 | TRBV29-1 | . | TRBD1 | CSVESGTGNQPQHF | TGCAGCGTTGAGTCTGGGACAGGGAATCAGCCCCAGCATTTT
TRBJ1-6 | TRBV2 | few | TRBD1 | CASKKDRANSPLHF | TGTGCCAGCAAAAAGGACAGGGCAAATTCACCCCTCCACTTT
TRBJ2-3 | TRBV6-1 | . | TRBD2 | CASSRGLAGAIITDTQYF | TGTGCCAGCAGTCGGGGACTAGCGGGGGCCATTATCACAGATACGCAGTATTTT
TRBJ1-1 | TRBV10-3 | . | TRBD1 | CAIRTGDEAFF | TGTGCCATCCGGACAGGCGATGAAGCTTTCTTT
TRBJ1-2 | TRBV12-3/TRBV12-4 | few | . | CASKLTGPASGDYGYTF | TGTGCCAGCAAACTAACGGGCCCGGCGTCGGGGGACTATGGCTACACCTTC
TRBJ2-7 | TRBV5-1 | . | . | CASSLAQGQYEQYF | TGCGCCAGCAGCTTGGCGCAGGGTCAGTACGAGCAGTACTTC
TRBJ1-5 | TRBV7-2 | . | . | CASSFWDSNQPQHF | TGTGCCAGCAGCTTTTGGGACAGCAATCAGCCCCAGCATTTT
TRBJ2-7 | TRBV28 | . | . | CASSFGLGRVYEQYF | TGTGCCAGCAGTTTTGGGCTGGGCAGGGTTTACGAGCAGTACTTC
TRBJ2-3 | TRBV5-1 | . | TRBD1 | CASSLEGTGSDTQYF | TGCGCCAGCAGCTTGGAGGGGACAGGGTCGGATACGCAGTATTTT
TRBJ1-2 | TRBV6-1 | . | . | CASGLIGGPYGYTF | TGTGCCAGCGGGTTGATAGGGGGACCCTATGGCTACACCTTC
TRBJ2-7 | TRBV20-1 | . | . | CSARDFPSYEQYF | TGCAGTGCTAGAGACTTCCCCTCCTACGAGCAGTACTTC
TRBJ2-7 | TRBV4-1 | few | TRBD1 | CASSHNTGAEQYF | TGCGCCAGCAGCCATAATACAGGGGCCGAGCAGTACTTC
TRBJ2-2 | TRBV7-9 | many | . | CASSSPWNTGELFF | TGTGCCAGCAGCTCCCCCTGGAACACCGGGGAGCTGTTTTTT
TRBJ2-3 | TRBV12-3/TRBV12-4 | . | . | CASNRITDTQYF | TGTGCCAGCAACCGAATCACAGATACGCAGTATTTT
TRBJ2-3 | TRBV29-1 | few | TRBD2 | CSVLGLAGGTDTQYF | TGCAGCGTGCTGGGACTAGCGGGGGGGACAGATACGCAGTATTTT
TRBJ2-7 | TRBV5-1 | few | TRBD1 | CASSLGVGTGGREQYF | TGCGCCAGCAGCTTGGGGGTTGGGACAGGGGGCCGCGAGCAGTACTTC
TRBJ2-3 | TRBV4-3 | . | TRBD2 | CASSQDPAGAGTQYF | TGCGCCAGCAGCCAAGATCCAGCGGGGGCGGGGACGCAGTATTTT
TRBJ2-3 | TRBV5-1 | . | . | CASSLTGGGYPSTDTQYF | TGCGCCAGCAGCTTAACAGGAGGCGGGTACCCCAGCACAGATACGCAGTATTTT
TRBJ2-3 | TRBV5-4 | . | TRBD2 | CASTRLADKTTDTQYF | TGTGCCAGCACCAGACTAGCGGATAAAACCACAGATACGCAGTATTTT
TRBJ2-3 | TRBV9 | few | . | CASSGRKGITDTQYF | TGTGCCAGCAGCGGGAGAAAGGGAATCACAGATACGCAGTATTTT